This T cell receptor (beta chain) was identified in a study of beta chain features in type 1 diabetes. What was sequenced were expressed TCRB transcripts, since all of the isolated RNA had been reverse transcribed. Here immunoSEQ multiplex PCR was the method, and the copy in TCRdb shows in-frame clones only, minus some. The sample records about 210,000 clones, about 11% being singletons. This clone has a handful of counts. The V segment lost 8 bases and the J segment 2 bases; nucleotides outside the gene matches: 9. The V gene's germline CDR1 is MNHEY and CDR2 SMNVEV (reference sequence). The CDR3 sequence is 15 residues long.

The sequenced sample was central memory CD4+ T cells from blood. The chain couples TRBV27 to TRBJ1-3, with TRBD1 matching over 7 bases. This TCR was sampled from a man aged 18 to 30 in good health. In DNA form, the CDR3 reads TGTGCCAGCGGCACCAAGGGGGCGCCTGGAAACACCATATATTTT. Protein sequence: CASGTKGAPGNTIYF.